These 10 T cell receptor beta chains originate from one sample sequenced in a study of spatial heterogeneity in lung cancer. The time point: sample taken at primary tumor resection. Unsorted samples of tumor, nontumor lung or frozen PBMC had their whole RNA sequenced. TCRdb processed the 5' RACE reads anew with MiXCR; each CDR3 protein has one entry. The sample records about 36,000 distinct CDR3 sequences, around 5.2% being singletons. The sample consisted of PBMCs, taken at surgery. The receptors originated from a female donor with early-stage non-small cell lung cancer.

This clonotype came up a few times. The CDR3 loop reads CSADRGGPATGELFF. CDR3 nucleotide sequence: TGCAGTGCCGACCGGGGCGGGCCGGCCACCGGGGAGCTGTTTTTT. The chain has TRBV20-1 and TRBJ2-2; D is possibly TRBD1 or TRBD2 (5 bases each). Trimming removed 6 bases at V and 4 bases at J, with 18 bases between. The germline V gene encodes CDR1 DFQATT and CDR2 SNEGSKA (reference sequence). This CDR3 is 15 amino acids long.

The sample holds a few counts of this clonotype. This chain links TRBV5-1 with TRBJ2-3; 7 nucleotides line up with TRBD1. J lost 0 bases, V lost 0 bases, and 4 bases had no gene match. The CDR3 covers 16 residues. Germline V lookup: CDR1 SGHRS, CDR2 YFSETQ. CDR3 sequence: CASSLEGGPSTDTQYF. In nucleotides, the CDR3 is TGCGCCAGCAGCTTGGAAGGGGGCCCTAGCACAGATACGCAGTATTTT.

This clonotype was recorded many times. The genes are TRBV12-3 or TRBV12-4 and TRBJ2-7; 9 nucleotides line up with TRBD2. This CDR3 is 14 amino acids long. Trimming took 3 bases from V and 3 from J; bases not matched to a gene: 3. CDR3 nucleotides: TGTGCCAGCAGTTTTAGCGGGAGAGGCTACGAGCAGTACTTC. This gives the protein CASSFSGRGYEQYF.

This clonotype was recorded at least ten times. The chain combines TRBV20-1 with TRBJ2-5; D ambiguous. The CDR3 runs to 11 residues. V was cut by 7 bases and J by 2 bases, with 8 bases left in between. CDR1 is DFQATT, CDR2 SNEGSKA, per germline (reference sequence). CDR3 nucleotide sequence: TGCAGTGTGGACCAGCAAGAGACCCAGTACTTC. Its protein product is CSVDQQETQYF.

This clonotype was seen many times. This chain connects TRBV5-1 to TRBJ1-1; D is perhaps TRBD1 (6 bases). The germline V and J ends were trimmed by 0 bases and 3 bases, with 6 bases remaining between them. This CDR3 spans 13 amino acids. In germline, CDR1 is SGHRS, CDR2 YFSETQ. CDR3 sequence reads: CASSLDRDTEAFF. Here the CDR3 DNA reads TGCGCCAGCAGCTTGGACAGGGACACTGAAGCTTTCTTT.

This clonotype has ten or more counts. The rearrangement uses TRBV5-1 and TRBJ1-1; D not resolved. This CDR3 is 14 amino acids long. Per germline, CDR1 SGHRS and CDR2 YFSETQ. V dropped 1 base and J dropped 0 bases, with 7 bases sitting between them. CDR3 region: CASSLFSMNTEAFF. The DNA for the CDR3 is TGCGCCAGCAGCTTGTTCAGTATGAACACTGAAGCTTTCTTT.

This clonotype was detected many times. The rearrangement uses TRBV6-2 or TRBV6-3 and TRBJ2-1; D uncertain. Germline V lookup: CDR1 MNHEY, CDR2 SVGEGT. The CDR3 has 12 residues. V was clipped by 4 bases and J by 6 bases, with 7 bases between them. The CDR3 bases are TGTGCCAGCAGTTCAGGATTCAATGAGCAGTTCTTC. This encodes CASSSGFNEQFF.

Ten or more counts support this clonotype. The V gene is TRBV10-3, the J gene TRBJ1-3, with TRBD1 as a possible D gene (5 bases). V was cut by 0 bases and J by 7 bases, with 10 bases left in between. CDR3 length equals 14 residues. Germline CDR1 reads ENHRY; CDR2 reads SYGVKD. CDR3 in amino acids: CAISESGGENTIYF. Written as DNA, the CDR3 is TGTGCCATCAGTGAGTCAGGAGGGGAGAACACCATATATTTT.

This clonotype showed up just once. The J gene is TRBJ1-6, the V gene TRBV9, with D possibly TRBD1 on 5 matching bases. The CDR3 runs 15 residues. Germline V lookup: CDR1 SGDLS, CDR2 YYNGEE. The V end lost 0 bases, the J end lost 10 bases, and 14 bases lay between the germline ends. The CDR3 DNA sequence: TGTGCCAGCAGCGTAGGGGACGGGGCTCAATCACCCCTCCACTTT. The encoded protein is CASSVGDGAQSPLHF.

This clonotype was seen repeatedly, ten times or more. The chain uses TRBV18 and TRBJ1-1, with D possibly matching TRBD1 (5 bases). Per germline, CDR1 KGHSH and CDR2 LQKENI. The length of the CDR3 is 13 residues. The V gene lost 2 bases and the J gene lost 4 bases, with 8 bases spanning the gap. This CDR3 is CASSPGGSTEAFF. Here the CDR3 DNA reads TGTGCCAGCTCACCAGGGGGTTCCACTGAAGCTTTCTTT.